The 22 T cell receptor beta chains presented below share a single source sample, sequenced in a study of T cell responses to AZD1222 COVID-19 vaccine. The assay was immunoSEQ multiplex PCR, and TCRdb's table has in-frame clones only and misses some. Here the sample spans about 180,000 clones, over 80% being singletons. The starting material was peripheral blood, obtained 28 days after the second dose of the MenACWY control vaccine. The source of these receptors is an adult who received the MenACWY meningococcal vaccine as a control.

This clone occurred once. The CDR3 loop reads CATSRDRGRGLYGELFF. The CDR3 DNA reads as TGTGCCACCAGCAGAGATCGCGGCCGAGGGCTTTACGGGGAGCTGTTTTTT. This rearrangement joins TRBV15 to TRBJ2-2, with D possibly being TRBD2 (5 bases). Germline V gene sequence: CDR1 LNHNV, CDR2 YYDKDF (reference sequence). The CDR3 covers 17 residues. The V end was cut by 0 bases, the J end by 7 bases, with 18 bases between.

This clone has a single count. This chain links TRBV30 with TRBJ1-1; TRBD1 might be the D (5 bases). The CDR3 covers 14 residues. Germline V CDR1 and CDR2: GTSNPN, SVGIG (reference sequence). V lost 3 bases and J lost 2, with 13 bases in between. Here the CDR3 reads CAWSPRGSNTEAFF. The CDR3 DNA reads as TGTGCCTGGAGCCCCCGGGGCAGTAACACTGAAGCTTTCTTT.

V usage is TRBV4-3 and J usage is TRBJ2-7, with D maybe TRBD1 (5 bases). The V and J ends lost 1 base and 0 bases respectively, with 16 bases between them. There are 17 residues in the CDR3. Germline assignment: CDR1 LGHNA and CDR2 YSLEER. CDR3 nucleotides: TGCGCCAGCAGCCAAGGCACCCAGACAGATTTCTCCTACGAGCAGTACTTC. This encodes CASSQGTQTDFSYEQYF.

The V gene is TRBV23-1, the J gene TRBJ2-2; weak D call: TRBD1 (6 bases). TRBV23-1 is treated as an ORF (open reading frame) with a function not yet certain. With 0 bases removed from V and 2 bases from J, the gap between germline ends came to 16 bases. This CDR3 has 18 amino acids. The CDR3 here is CASSQSRGQRLNTGELFF. CDR3 nucleotides: TGCGCCAGCAGTCAATCCCGAGGACAGAGATTAAACACCGGGGAGCTGTTTTTT.

The rearrangement links TRBV18 to TRBJ1-4; D is possibly TRBD1 (5 bases). The germline gives CDR1 KGHSH, CDR2 LQKENI. V gave up 4 bases and J gave up 1 base, with 13 bases separating them. This CDR3 is 16 amino acids long. The CDR3 DNA reads TGTGCCAGCTCACAGGACGGGGGATTAACTAATGAAAAACTGTTTTTT. This sequence encodes CASSQDGGLTNEKLFF.

The V call is TRBV10-3, the J call TRBJ2-7; D not certain. CDR3 size: 11 residues. Germline V gene data show CDR1 as ENHRY and CDR2 as SYGVKD. V was cut by 3 bases and J by 4 bases, with 4 bases left in between. The CDR3 sequence: CAISERYEQYF. Here the CDR3 DNA reads TGTGCCATCAGTGAAAGATACGAGCAGTACTTC.

This chain joins TRBV7-9 and TRBJ1-1; D is possibly TRBD1 (5 bases). Germline V gives CDR1 SEHNR, CDR2 FQNEAQ (reference sequence). The CDR3 is 13 amino acids. Trimming removed 3 bases from V and 6 bases from J, with 11 bases in between. The CDR3 sequence: CASSFQGGAEAFF. Written as DNA, the CDR3 is TGTGCCAGCAGCTTTCAGGGAGGCGCTGAAGCTTTCTTT.

The genes are TRBV7-8 and TRBJ1-1, with unresolved D. The germline CDR1 and CDR2 sequences are SGHVS and FQNEAQ. This CDR3 comprises 12 residues. With 5 bases removed from V and 7 bases from J, the gap between germline ends came to 11 bases. The CDR3, as DNA: TGTGCCAGCAGCCTCCCTGCCTTTGAAGCTTTCTTT. Protein product: CASSLPAFEAFF.

The V and J genes are TRBV18 and TRBJ1-1; no definite D call. The CDR3 is made up of 14 amino acids. CDR1 and CDR2 from the germline V gene are KGHSH and LQKENI. With 2 bases removed from V and 1 base from J, the gap between germline ends came to 8 bases. CDR3 in amino acids: CASSPWVPNTEAFF. In nucleotides, the CDR3 is TGTGCCAGCTCACCATGGGTTCCGAACACTGAAGCTTTCTTT.

The chain joins TRBV2 to TRBJ2-1, with D tentatively TRBD1 (7 bases). The V gene lost 6 bases and the J gene lost 10 bases, with 13 bases spanning the gap. Germline CDR1 and CDR2: SNHLY and FYNNEI. CDR3 length equals 12 residues. CDR3 DNA: TGTGCCAGCAGACTCAGGGGGGCAGAGCAGTTCTTC. This translates into CASRLRGAEQFF.

CDR3 protein: CASSTRTNEKLFF. The CDR3 nucleotides read TGCGCCAGCAGTACCAGAACTAATGAAAAACTGTTTTTT. The rearrangement links TRBV10-1 to TRBJ1-4; unclear D gene. Germline CDR1 reads WNHNN; CDR2 reads SYGVQD (reference sequence). There are 13 residues in the CDR3. V was pared by 5 bases and J by 1 base, with 5 bases between.

The chain combines TRBV6-2 or TRBV6-3 with TRBJ2-7; no firm D call. V lost 4 bases, J lost 0 bases, and 13 bases lay in between. This CDR3 has 15 residues. CDR1 is MNHEY, CDR2 SVGEGT, per germline. The CDR3 coding sequence is TGTGCCAGCAGTTCTCTTAGGATCGGCTCCTACGAGCAGTACTTC. This sequence encodes CASSSLRIGSYEQYF.

V and J are TRBV29-1 and TRBJ2-3; D could derive from TRBD1 or TRBD2 (5 bases each). Germline assignment: CDR1 SQVTM and CDR2 ANQGSEA. This CDR3 is built from 13 residues. The V end was cut by 6 bases, the J end by 6 bases, with 16 bases between. As DNA, the CDR3 is TGCAGCGTGGGCGACGGGGCGACGGATACGCAGTATTTT. Protein sequence: CSVGDGATDTQYF.

The chain has TRBV6-4 and TRBJ1-1, with TRBD1 identical over 10 bases. The CDR3 length is 13 residues. After removal of 5 bases from V and 10 bases from J, the junction contained 7 bases not matched to a gene. Germline V gives CDR1 MRHNA, CDR2 SNTAGT. CDR3 DNA sequence: TGTGCCAGCAGTAACCCGGGACAGGGGCTAGCTTTCTTT. Its protein is CASSNPGQGLAFF.

The chain carries TRBV11-2 and TRBJ2-3; tentatively, D is TRBD2 (6 bases). V lost 3 bases and J lost 0, with 19 bases in between. The germline CDR1 and CDR2 sequences are SGHAT and FQNNGV. The CDR3 runs to 18 residues. The DNA of the CDR3 is TGTGCCAGCAGCTTCGTGGGGGGACCTCTACTTAGCACAGATACGCAGTATTTT. Translated: CASSFVGGPLLSTDTQYF.

The V gene is TRBV5-4, the J gene TRBJ2-1; unclear D gene. V dropped 3 bases and J dropped 4 bases, with 8 bases sitting between them. CDR1 and CDR2 (germline): SGHNT, YYREEE (reference sequence). The CDR3 totals 13 residues. The CDR3 sequence is CASSSPTYNEQFF. The CDR3 DNA reads TGTGCCAGCAGCTCGCCTACTTACAATGAGCAGTTCTTC.

The rearrangement links TRBV10-3 to TRBJ2-7, with D possibly called TRBD1 or TRBD2 (6 bases each). The germline CDR1 and CDR2 sequences are ENHRY and SYGVKD. The CDR3 has 17 amino acids. Trimming removed 6 bases from V and 0 bases from J, with 21 bases in between. This CDR3 reads CAISPHPGGQSSYEQYF. In nucleotides, the CDR3 is TGTGCCATCAGCCCTCACCCCGGGGGCCAGAGCTCCTACGAGCAGTACTTC.

The gene calls are TRBV7-2 and TRBJ2-3; 13 nucleotides line up with TRBD2. V was pared by 5 bases and J by 1 base, with 9 bases of the junction left unmatched. Germline CDR1 is SGHTA and CDR2 is FQGNSA. This CDR3 has 18 residues. The CDR3 DNA reads as TGTGCCAGCAGCCCGTGGACTAGCGGGAGTTTTGGCACAGATACGCAGTATTTT. Its protein product is CASSPWTSGSFGTDTQYF.

Of note for this clone: Mismatch with germline at one junction end may stem from a read error. J is TRBJ1-1 and V is TRBV9; D ambiguous. Per germline, CDR1 SGDLS and CDR2 YYNGEE. The CDR3 contains 12 residues. CDR3 bases: TGTGCCAGCAGCGTTACCGGGCGGGAGATGGGATTT. Protein product: CASSVTGREMGF.

Only one count was recorded for this clone. The chain's CDR3 is CAISEGQGETQYF. As DNA, the CDR3 is TGTGCCATCAGTGAAGGGCAGGGGGAGACCCAGTACTTC. The chain uses TRBV10-3 and TRBJ2-5; a weak D match, TRBD1 (6 bases). With 3 bases removed from V and 5 bases from J, the gap between germline ends came to 10 bases. Per germline, CDR1 ENHRY and CDR2 SYGVKD. This CDR3 is built from 13 residues.

The rearrangement joins TRBV29-1 to TRBJ2-7, with 10 nucleotides matching TRBD2. The V segment lost 6 bases and the J segment 0 bases; nucleotides outside the gene matches: 8. Germline CDR1 is SQVTM and CDR2 is ANQGSEA. The CDR3 spans 15 residues. The CDR3 DNA follows: TGCAGCGTCGATAGCGGGAGGTCTGCCTCCTACGAGCAGTACTTC. Residues: CSVDSGRSASYEQYF.

The gene calls are TRBV11-3 and TRBJ2-1; perhaps D is TRBD1 or TRBD2 (6 bases each). Between the trimmed V and J ends, which lost 5 bases and 9 bases, there was a span of 20 bases. The CDR3 spans 15 residues. CDR1 and CDR2 from the germline V gene are SGHNT and YENEEA. CDR3 loop: CASSPGRTSRGEQFF. In DNA, the CDR3 is TGTGCCAGCAGCCCGGGTCGAACTAGCAGGGGTGAGCAGTTCTTC. Looking up the rest from reference TRBV11-3 and TRBJ2-1 gives the full variable domain: EAGVVQSPRYKIIEKKQPVAFWCNPISGHNTLYWYLQNLGQGPELLIRYENEEAVDDSQLPKDRFSAERLKGVDSTLKIQPAELGDSAVYLCASSPGRTSRGEQFFGPGTRLTVL.